This TCR beta chain was identified in a study of Ad26.COV2.S vaccination and SARS-CoV-2 variants. The treatment: roughly 18 received Ad26.COV2.S at low or high dose, single or two shots; 5 received placebo; per-sample allocation not given. Vaccine and placebo recipients were sampled on day 63 after the first injection. CDR1 and CDR2 from the germline V gene are SGHNT and YENEEA. CDR3 length: 14 amino acids. V shed 0 bases, J shed 12 bases, and the junction held 3 bases outside the gene matches. Sequencing used immunoSEQ multiplex PCR; TCRdb keeps in-frame clones, though not all of them. Of fewer than 800,000 clones listed, 70% to 90% were seen once; the top ten hold over 1.3%. Whole-study results and caveats: Recipients of vaccine and of placebo showed similar breadth of their non-spike TCR repertoires.

Note on this clone: Its antigen remains unknown.

This sample comprised peripheral blood, obtained in a trial of Ad26.COV2.S vaccine versus placebo. The clonotype originates from a person aged 18 to 59 who received the Ad26.COV2.S COVID-19 vaccine or a placebo. V gene TRBV11-3 combines with J gene TRBJ2-1, with 12 bases that match TRBD1. The CDR3 sequence is CASSLEGQGAVQFF. DNA of the CDR3: TGTGCCAGCAGCTTAGAGGGACAGGGGGCGGTGCAGTTCTTC. The full variable domain, rest sourced from reference TRBV11-3 and TRBJ2-1, is EAGVVQSPRYKIIEKKQPVAFWCNPISGHNTLYWYLQNLGQGPELLIRYENEEAVDDSQLPKDRFSAERLKGVDSTLKIQPAELGDSAVYLCASSLEGQGAVQFFGPGTRLTVL.